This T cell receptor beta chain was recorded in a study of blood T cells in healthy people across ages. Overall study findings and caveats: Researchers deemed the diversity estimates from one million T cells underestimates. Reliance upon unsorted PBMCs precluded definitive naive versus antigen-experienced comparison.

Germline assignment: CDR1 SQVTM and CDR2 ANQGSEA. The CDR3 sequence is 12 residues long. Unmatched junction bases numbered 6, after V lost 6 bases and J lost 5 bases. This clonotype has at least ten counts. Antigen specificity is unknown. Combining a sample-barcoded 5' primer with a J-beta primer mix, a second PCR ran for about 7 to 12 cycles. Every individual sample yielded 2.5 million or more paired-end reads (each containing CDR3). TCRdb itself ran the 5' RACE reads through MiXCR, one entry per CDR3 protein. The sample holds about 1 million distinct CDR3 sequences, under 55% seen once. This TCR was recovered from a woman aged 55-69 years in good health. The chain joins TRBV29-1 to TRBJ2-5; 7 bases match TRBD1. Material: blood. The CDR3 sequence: CSVIQGVETQYF. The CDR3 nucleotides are TGCAGCGTCATTCAGGGGGTGGAGACCCAGTACTTC.